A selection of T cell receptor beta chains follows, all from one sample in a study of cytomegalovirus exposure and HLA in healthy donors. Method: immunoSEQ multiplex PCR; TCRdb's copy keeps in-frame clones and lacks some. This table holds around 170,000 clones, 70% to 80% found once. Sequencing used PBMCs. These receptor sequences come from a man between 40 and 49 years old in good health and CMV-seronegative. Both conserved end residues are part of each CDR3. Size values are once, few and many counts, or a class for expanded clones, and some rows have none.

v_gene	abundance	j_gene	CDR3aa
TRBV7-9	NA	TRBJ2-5	CASSLPPRTSGQGETQYF
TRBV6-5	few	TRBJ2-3	CASSSPDREDTQYF
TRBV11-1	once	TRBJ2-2	CVSSFPGTYTGELFF
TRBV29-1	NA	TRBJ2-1	CSVGPSDSYNEQFF
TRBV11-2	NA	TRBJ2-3	CASSGAGGTDTQYF
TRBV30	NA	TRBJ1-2	CACGGGDSYGYTF
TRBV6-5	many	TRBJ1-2	CASSRTGSANYGYTF
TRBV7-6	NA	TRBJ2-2	CASSLAVTGATGELFF
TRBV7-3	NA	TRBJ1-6	CASSSGGPVNSPLHF
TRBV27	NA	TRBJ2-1	CASKSLAGPEQFF
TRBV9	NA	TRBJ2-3	CASSGTSQSTDTQYF
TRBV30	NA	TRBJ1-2	CAWSYEGFWGDGYTF
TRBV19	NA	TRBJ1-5	CASSIGQGGQPQHF
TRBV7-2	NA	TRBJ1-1	CASSRGVGASDTEAFF
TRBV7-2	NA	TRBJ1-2	CASSWDRSGYTF
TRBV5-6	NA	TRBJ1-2	CASSFQGFYGYTF
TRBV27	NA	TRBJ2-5	CASRMGTSGAGETQYF
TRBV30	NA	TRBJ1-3	CAWSGGLSGNTIYF
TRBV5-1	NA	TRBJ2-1	CASTENFPTGGNEQFF